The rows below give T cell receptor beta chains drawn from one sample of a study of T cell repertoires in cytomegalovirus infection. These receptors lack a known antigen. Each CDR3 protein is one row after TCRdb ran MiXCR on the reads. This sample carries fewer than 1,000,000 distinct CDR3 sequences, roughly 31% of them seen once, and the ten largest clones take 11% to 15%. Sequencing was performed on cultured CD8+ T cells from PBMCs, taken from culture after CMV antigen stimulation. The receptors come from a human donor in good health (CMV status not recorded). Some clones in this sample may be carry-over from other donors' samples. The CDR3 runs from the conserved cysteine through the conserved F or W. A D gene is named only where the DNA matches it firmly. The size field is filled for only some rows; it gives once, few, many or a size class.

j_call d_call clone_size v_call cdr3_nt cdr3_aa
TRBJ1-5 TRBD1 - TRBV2 TGTGTCAGCAGAAGACAGGGAAAGGATCAGCCCCAGCATTTT CVSRRQGKDQPQHF
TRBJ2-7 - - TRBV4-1 TGCGCCAGCAGCCAAGAGCCCCCCGATCTAACGATATCCTACGAGCAGTACTTC CASSQEPPDLTISYEQYF
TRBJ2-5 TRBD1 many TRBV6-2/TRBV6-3 TGTGCCAGCAGTCCCTACAGGGGGCTAAGGGAGACCCAGTACTTC CASSPYRGLRETQYF
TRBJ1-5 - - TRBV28 TGTGCCAGCACCCGACGGAATCAGCCCCAGCATTTT CASTRRNQPQHF
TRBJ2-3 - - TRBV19 TGTGCCAGTAGTATAGATAAGTGGGGCAGCAATCAGCCCCAGTATTTT CASSIDKWGSNQPQYF
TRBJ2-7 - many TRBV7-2 TGTGCCAGCAGCCTTACCGACGGAACCTACGAGCAGTACTTC CASSLTDGTYEQYF
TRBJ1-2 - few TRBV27 TGTGCCAGCAGTACAGGTTCGGGTGGCTACACCTTC CASSTGSGGYTF
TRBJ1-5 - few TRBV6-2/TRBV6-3 TGTGCCAGCGGCGGAAGCAATCAGCCCCAGCATTTT CASGGSNQPQHF
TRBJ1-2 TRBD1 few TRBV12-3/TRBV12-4 TGTGCCAGCAGTTTAGATTCCCCAGGGGGCAACTATGGCTACACCTTC CASSLDSPGGNYGYTF
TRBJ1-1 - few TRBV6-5 TGTGCCAGCAGTTTTAATCCGGCTTTCTTT CASSFNPAFF
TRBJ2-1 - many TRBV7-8 TGTGCCAGCACCGACATTCCAGGGAGCTCCTACAATGAGCAGTTCTTC CASTDIPGSSYNEQFF
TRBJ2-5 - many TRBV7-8 TGTGCCAGCAGCTTCCGGGGAGAGACCCAGTACTTC CASSFRGETQYF
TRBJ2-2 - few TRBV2 TGTGCCACAAGGCTTCGGGGCGGGGAGCTGTTTTTT CATRLRGGELFF
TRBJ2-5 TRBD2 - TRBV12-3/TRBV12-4 TGTGCCAGCAACCCCCGCCCCACTAGCGGGTTGGAGACCCAGTACTTC CASNPRPTSGLETQYF
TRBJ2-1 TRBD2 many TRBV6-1 TGTGCCAGCAGTGTCTTAGCGGGGGGGTACAATGAGCAGTTCTTC CASSVLAGGYNEQFF
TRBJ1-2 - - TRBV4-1 TGCGCCAGCAGCCACAGGGTGGACTATGGCTACACCTTC CASSHRVDYGYTF
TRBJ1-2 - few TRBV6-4 TGTGCCAGCAGTGATACGTCGGCCCCATCTGGGTATGGCTACACCTTC CASSDTSAPSGYGYTF
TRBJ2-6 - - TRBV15 TGTGCCACCAGCGGTCTGTCTCTGGCTGGGGCCAACGTCCTGACTTTC CATSGLSLAGANVLTF
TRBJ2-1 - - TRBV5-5 TGTGCCAGCAGCTTACCGGGACTCGAGCAGTTCTTC CASSLPGLEQFF
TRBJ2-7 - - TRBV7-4 TGTGTCAGCAGCTTAAAAGGGTACTACGAGCAGTACTTC CVSSLKGYYEQYF
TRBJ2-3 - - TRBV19 TGTGCCAGTAGTATAGTGGAGGCAGATACGCAGTATTTT CASSIVEADTQYF
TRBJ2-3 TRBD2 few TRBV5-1 TGCGCCAGCAGCTTGGCCCCTAGCGGGGAACGCACAGATACGCAGTATTTT CASSLAPSGERTDTQYF
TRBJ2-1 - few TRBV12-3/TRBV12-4 TGTGCCAGCAGCGGACTGCTGATCTACAATGAGCAGTTCTTC CASSGLLIYNEQFF
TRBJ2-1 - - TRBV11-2 TGTGCCAGCAGCTTTTGGGAACTCGGAGTTTACAATGAGCAGTTCTTC CASSFWELGVYNEQFF
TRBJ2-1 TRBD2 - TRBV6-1 TGTGCCAGCACCGGGGGGGATGAGCAGTTCTTC CASTGGDEQFF
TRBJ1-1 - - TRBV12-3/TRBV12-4 TGTGCCAGCAGCTACTCGACGGGTTCGGGCACTGAAGCTTTCTTT CASSYSTGSGTEAFF
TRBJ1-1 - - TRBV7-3 TGTGCCAGCAGCTTAGTCGGGGGGCAAACTGAAGCTTTCTTT CASSLVGGQTEAFF
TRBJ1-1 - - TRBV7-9 TGTGCCAGCATCCGAGCGAACACTGAAGCTTTCTTT CASIRANTEAFF
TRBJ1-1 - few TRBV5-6 TGTGCCAGCAGCCGGGGGGCCGGGCACACTGAAGCTTTCTTT CASSRGAGHTEAFF
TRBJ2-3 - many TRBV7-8 TGTGCCAGCAGCTTAGGGAGGCAGGGATTCACAGATACGCAGTATTTT CASSLGRQGFTDTQYF
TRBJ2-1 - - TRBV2 TGTGCCAGCAGTGGCGGACGAGCCTACAATGAGCAGTTCTTC CASSGGRAYNEQFF
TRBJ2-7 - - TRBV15 TGTGCCACCAGCAGTGATAGGTCCATTGGTACTGAGCAGTACTTC CATSSDRSIGTEQYF
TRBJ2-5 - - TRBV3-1 TGTGCCAGCAGCCAACGTCCTACGCTCGGGACTGCGGAGACCCAGTACTTC CASSQRPTLGTAETQYF
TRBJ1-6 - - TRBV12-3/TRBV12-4 TGTGCCAGCAGTTTTAGGACCCCAAGCTCCTATAATTCACCCCTCCACTTT CASSFRTPSSYNSPLHF
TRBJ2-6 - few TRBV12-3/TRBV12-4 TGTGCCAGCAGCGCCCAGGACCGCAACTCTGGGGCCAACGTCCTGACTTTC CASSAQDRNSGANVLTF
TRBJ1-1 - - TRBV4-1 TGCGCCAGCAGCCAGACCACGAACTCTGAAGCTTTCTTT CASSQTTNSEAFF
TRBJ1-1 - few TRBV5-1 TGCGCCAGCAGCTTGGTTGCCGGGACGGGGGGGCGAACTGAAGCTTTCTTT CASSLVAGTGGRTEAFF
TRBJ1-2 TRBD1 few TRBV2 TGTGCCAGCAGCGCAAACAGGGGCCCTAACTATGGCTACACCTTC CASSANRGPNYGYTF
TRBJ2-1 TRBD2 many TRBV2 TGTGCCAGCAGTGAAGCGGTAGCGGGGAACCCATTTTACAATGAGCAGTTCTTC CASSEAVAGNPFYNEQFF
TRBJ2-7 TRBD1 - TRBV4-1 TGCGCCAGCAGCCAAGGGATACAGGGGGCCTCCCCCTACGAGCAGTACTTC CASSQGIQGASPYEQYF
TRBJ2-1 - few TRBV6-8 TGTGCCAGCAGTTACGGGCCAGGGGTTTACAATGAGCAGTTCTTC CASSYGPGVYNEQFF
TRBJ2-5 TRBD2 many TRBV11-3 TGTGCCAGCAGCCCGAGCGGGGGGGAAGAGACCCAGTACTTC CASSPSGGEETQYF
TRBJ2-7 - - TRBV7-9 TGTGCCAGCAGCTCTACCGAGAAGTCCCCAGGTGAGCAGTACTTC CASSSTEKSPGEQYF
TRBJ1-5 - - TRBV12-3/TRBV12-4 TGTGCCAGCAGACAGGACAGTAGCAATCAGCCCCAGCATTTT CASRQDSSNQPQHF
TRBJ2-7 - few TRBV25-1 TGTGCCAGCAGTGAACAGGGCCCCAACGAGCAGTACTTC CASSEQGPNEQYF
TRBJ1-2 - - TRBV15 TGTGCCACCAGCAGAGATCCAGCGGAGTTATATGGCTACACCTTC CATSRDPAELYGYTF
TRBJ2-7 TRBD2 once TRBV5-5 TGTGCCAGCAGCTTTTTAGCGGGGGGCGAGCAGTACTTC CASSFLAGGEQYF
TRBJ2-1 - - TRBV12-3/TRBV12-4 TGTGCCAGCACCCTCCGCGGGAATGAGCAGTTCTTC CASTLRGNEQFF
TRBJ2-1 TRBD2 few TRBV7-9 TGTGCCAGCAGCTTCGAGACTAGCGGAAACAATGAGCAGTTCTTC CASSFETSGNNEQFF
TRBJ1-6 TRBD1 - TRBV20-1 TGCAGTGCCGAGAGCAGGACAGGGGAAACCTATAATTCACCCCTCCACTTT CSAESRTGETYNSPLHF